A selection of T cell receptor beta chains follows, all from one sample in a study of T cell responses to AZD1222 COVID-19 vaccine. Data came from immunoSEQ multiplex PCR; TCRdb stores just in-frame clones and leaves some out. The sample yields around 110,000 clones, 91% seen once. The source was peripheral blood, collected on day 0 of AZD1222 vaccination. These receptors were taken from an adult in good health. Both conserved end residues are part of each CDR3. The D gene is left open where the match is weak.

TRBJ2-1 | - | TRBV3-1/TRBV3-2 | CASSQDGPGLGYNEQFF
TRBJ1-5 | - | TRBV5-6 | CASSLGHPSNQPQHF
TRBJ2-5 | - | TRBV29-1 | CSVEEEVETQYF
TRBJ2-7 | - | TRBV7-8 | CASSLVGTTAEQYF
TRBJ1-5 | TRBD1 | TRBV10-3 | CAISTGVGTQPQHF
TRBJ2-3 | - | TRBV6-4 | CASSDSSRGTDTQYF
TRBJ1-2 | - | TRBV4-2 | CASSFERDTGGYTF
TRBJ2-2 | - | TRBV27 | CASSSPDTGELFF
TRBJ2-6 | TRBD2 | TRBV6-2/TRBV6-3 | CASSYLPGRAGGPSGANVLTF
TRBJ1-5 | TRBD1 | TRBV7-2 | CASSIWTGDQPQHF
TRBJ1-1 | TRBD1 | TRBV12-3/TRBV12-4 | CASSSGGFEAFF
TRBJ2-3 | - | TRBV3-1/TRBV3-2 | CASSPMWAKRLFDTQYF
TRBJ1-5 | - | TRBV21-1 | CASRQGDKGGSGTNQPQHF
TRBJ2-7 | TRBD1 | TRBV7-2 | CASSSQTGVGPYEQYF
TRBJ1-2 | - | TRBV28 | CASSSLEGGYTF
TRBJ1-4 | - | TRBV7-2 | CASSPRGTTNEKLFF
TRBJ2-1 | - | TRBV7-9 | CASRPGIADNEQFF
TRBJ2-2 | TRBD2 | TRBV19 | CATHGGGYTGELFF
TRBJ2-7 | - | TRBV28 | CASSLQYPISEQYF
TRBJ2-7 | TRBD2 | TRBV7-6 | CASSSGTGGAYEQYF
TRBJ2-3 | - | TRBV4-3 | CASSRAGPSSTDTQYF
TRBJ1-6 | - | TRBV27 | CASSLNPSSYNSPLHF
TRBJ2-6 | TRBD1 | TRBV27 | CASSLGTGMSGANVLTF
TRBJ2-3 | TRBD2 | TRBV2 | CASRPPGLPRTDTQYF
TRBJ2-5 | - | TRBV21-1 | CASSNTGGVKTQYF
TRBJ2-2 | TRBD1 | TRBV11-2 | CASSYGQGAIGPGELFF
TRBJ2-1 | - | TRBV25-1 | CASTGIGLYNEQFF
TRBJ1-6 | - | TRBV12-3/TRBV12-4 | CASKKTHSPLHF
TRBJ2-3 | TRBD2 | TRBV5-1 | CASSFSEGGGRGTDTQYF
TRBJ2-5 | - | TRBV6-5 | CASSYGRTQYF
TRBJ1-3 | - | TRBV6-5 | CASGQGSAGNTIYF
TRBJ1-4 | - | TRBV7-2 | CASSSARGEKLFF
TRBJ1-1 | TRBD1 | TRBV5-4 | CASSDGTGRTEAFF
TRBJ2-1 | - | TRBV10-3 | CAISDGLNNEQFF
TRBJ1-3 | - | TRBV2 | CASSDRSTASGNTIYF
TRBJ1-1 | - | TRBV12-5 | CASGLGPLNTEAFF
TRBJ2-7 | TRBD1 | TRBV6-2/TRBV6-3 | CASSYLRDRDYEQYF
TRBJ2-2 | - | TRBV7-6 | CASVELGLGGELFF
TRBJ2-5 | - | TRBV4-2 | CASSQVQAGEETQYF
TRBJ2-7 | TRBD1 | TRBV24-1 | CATQNHRGEQYF
TRBJ1-5 | - | TRBV2 | CASSNRARNYNQPQHF
TRBJ2-1 | - | TRBV6-5 | CASGPAGHKQFF
TRBJ1-2 | - | TRBV7-8 | CASILQGGTLGGGYTF
TRBJ1-1 | - | TRBV5-1 | CASSSTVEAFF
TRBJ1-4 | - | TRBV7-8 | CASSLATGQRGNEKLFF
TRBJ1-2 | - | TRBV11-3 | CASSGLNYGYTF
TRBJ2-7 | TRBD1 | TRBV6-1 | CASSGRQGLGSYEQYF
TRBJ1-5 | TRBD1 | TRBV6-5 | CASSRDSGNQPQHF
TRBJ2-7 | TRBD1 | TRBV7-9 | CASSLQGANLYEQYF
TRBJ2-7 | - | TRBV18 | CASSSSPYEQYF
TRBJ2-7 | - | TRBV30 | CAWSGKDRRIQYF
TRBJ1-1 | - | TRBV11-2 | CASSMGNTEAFF
TRBJ1-1 | - | TRBV20-1 | CSASAGTEAFF
TRBJ1-5 | - | TRBV12-5 | CASGLERVNQPQHF